Shown below are 31 T cell receptor beta chains from a single sample sequenced in a study of shared clonotypes between healthy human individuals. The assay was immunoSEQ multiplex PCR, and TCRdb's table has in-frame clones only and misses some. The table has about 2 million clones, about 95% seen once. Naive CD8 cells were CD45RO-negative, positively selected for CCR7, excluding terminally differentiated effector memory CD45RA+ cells. Sequencing was performed on naive CD8+ T cells sorted from blood. The receptor source for this set is a man between 18 and 35 years old in good health.

V usage is TRBV28 and J usage is TRBJ1-4; D not certain. CDR1 and CDR2 from the germline V gene are MDHEN and SYDVKM. The CDR3 sequence is 16 residues long. The ends were cut back, 2 bases at V and 0 bases at J, with 10 bases in the middle. The CDR3 nucleotides read TGTGCCAGCAGTTTAAAGGCCCGGGCAACTAATGAAAAACTGTTTTTT. As protein: CASSLKARATNEKLFF. Supplemented by reference TRBV28 and TRBJ1-4, the full variable domain reads DVKVTQSSRYLVKRTGEKVFLECVQDMDHENMFWYRQDPGLGLRLIYFSYDVKMKEKGDIPEGYSVSREKKERFSLILESASTNQTSMYLCASSLKARATNEKLFFGSGTQLSVL.

The chain carries TRBV27 and TRBJ2-7, with a possible D match to TRBD2 (6 bases). The CDR3 has 14 residues. In germline, CDR1 is MNHEY, CDR2 SMNVEV (reference sequence). V was shortened by 3 bases and J by 4 bases, with 13 bases between the two germline ends. CDR3 amino acids: CASSFAAGTYEQYF. CDR3 nucleotide sequence: TGTGCCAGCAGTTTTGCGGCAGGGACTTACGAGCAGTACTTC.

This clone has only one observation. The J gene is TRBJ2-3, the V gene TRBV9; perhaps TRBD1 as D (6 bases). This CDR3 spans 16 amino acids. Germline assignment: CDR1 SGDLS and CDR2 YYNGEE. Deletions cut 4 bases from V and 4 bases from J, with 19 bases between. CDR3 nucleotides: TGTGCCAGCAGCTCCCGTCCCAACAGGGTTGCAGATACGCAGTATTTT. This sequence encodes CASSSRPNRVADTQYF.

With regard to this clone: Other nucleotide sequences in the sample specify the same CDR3. CDR3 in DNA: TGTGCCAGCAGCTCTACCCAAGGCACTGAAGCTTTCTTT. Protein product: CASSSTQGTEAFF. This rearrangement joins TRBV7-9 to TRBJ1-1; D remains ambiguous. The CDR3 runs 13 residues. From germline, CDR1 is SEHNR and CDR2 FQNEAQ (reference sequence). Trimming left V 4 bases short and J 4 bases short, with 10 bases between.

Points on this clone: Other nucleotide sequences in the sample specify the same CDR3. This chain uses TRBV4-1 with TRBJ2-7; TRBD1 matches 7 bases. The CDR3 loop spans 14 amino acids. The germline CDR1 and CDR2 sequences are MGHRA and YSYEKL. V dropped 3 bases and J dropped 3; count of bases not matched to a gene: 5. The CDR3 region is CASSQVTGDYEQYF. The CDR3, as DNA: TGCGCCAGCAGCCAGGTAACAGGGGACTACGAGCAGTACTTC.

This clone has just one count. V gene TRBV7-9 combines with J gene TRBJ2-1; D remains unclear. There are 14 residues in the CDR3. With 3 bases removed from V and 5 bases from J, the gap between germline ends came to 11 bases. Germline lookup yields CDR1 SEHNR and CDR2 FQNEAQ (reference sequence). The CDR3 nucleotides are TGTGCCAGCAGCTTGGGCGGCGTGGACAATGAGCAGTTCTTC. It translates to CASSLGGVDNEQFF.

V and J are TRBV30 and TRBJ1-5; D ambiguous. CDR3 length: 11 amino acids. The ends were cut back, 5 bases at V and 5 bases at J, with 7 bases in the middle. Per the germline V gene, CDR1 is GTSNPN and CDR2 is SVGIG (reference sequence). The CDR3 bases are TGTGCCTGGGGCTTTGATCAGCCCCAGCATTTT. Amino acid sequence: CAWGFDQPQHF.

The chain links TRBV6-1 to TRBJ1-2; D gene unclear. The CDR3 length is 13 residues. CDR1 and CDR2 (germline): MNHNS, SASEGT. V lost 2 bases to trimming and J lost 5 bases, with 9 bases between them. The CDR3, as DNA: TGTGCCAGCAGTGAACGGACTGCATATGGCTACACCTTC. It encodes CASSERTAYGYTF.

The rearrangement joins TRBV30 to TRBJ2-7; maybe TRBD1 (5 bases). Per the germline V gene, CDR1 is GTSNPN and CDR2 is SVGIG (reference sequence). There are 13 residues in the CDR3. V was pared by 2 bases and J by 0 bases, with 8 bases between. CDR3 sequence: CAWSIGHSYEQYF. The CDR3, as DNA: TGTGCCTGGAGTATCGGACACTCCTACGAGCAGTACTTC.

This chain uses TRBV7-9 with TRBJ1-1; 7 bases map to TRBD1. Losses at the gene ends were 1 base for V and 6 bases for J; bases not matched to a gene: 2. Germline CDR1 is SEHNR and CDR2 is FQNEAQ (reference sequence). This CDR3 comprises 13 residues. As DNA, the CDR3 is TGTGCCAGCAGCTTAGAACAGGGGCCTGAAGCTTTCTTT. It translates to CASSLEQGPEAFF.

The chain has TRBV6-5 and TRBJ2-5; 9 bases fit TRBD1. Germline CDR1 is MNHEY and CDR2 is SVGAGI. The V segment lost 0 bases and the J segment 5 bases; nucleotides outside the gene matches: 7. CDR3 size: 16 residues. The CDR3 DNA follows: TGTGCCAGCAGTTACTCTTGGGGACAGGGTGGGGAGACCCAGTACTTC. Amino acids: CASSYSWGQGGETQYF.

The V call is TRBV7-9, the J call TRBJ1-2; TRBD1 matches 10 bases. V gave up 6 bases and J gave up 2 bases; unmatched junction bases: 6. Germline-derived CDR1 and CDR2 are SEHNR and FQNEAQ (reference sequence). The CDR3 totals 15 residues. The CDR3 loop reads CASSPWDRGNYGYTF. The CDR3 DNA follows: TGTGCCAGCAGTCCTTGGGACAGGGGAAACTATGGCTACACCTTC.

Remarks on this clone: Its ends do not fully match the called genes, so a read error is possible. This chain uses TRBV28 with TRBJ2-7; perhaps TRBD2 as D (6 bases). This CDR3 is built from 14 residues. From germline, CDR1 is MDHEN and CDR2 SYDVKM. For the CDR3, the DNA is TGTGCCAGCAGTTTGAGCGGGTACACCTACGGGCAGTACTTC. Translation: CASSLSGYTYGQYF.

V gene TRBV6-1 combines with J gene TRBJ2-1, with TRBD2 identical over 12 bases. This CDR3 contains 15 residues. Germline V gene data show CDR1 as MNHNS and CDR2 as SASEGT. The ends lost 5 bases at V and 8 bases at J; junction bases unmatched: 7. CDR3 sequence: CASSRLLAGGDEQFF. In DNA form, the CDR3 reads TGTGCCAGCAGTAGGTTACTAGCGGGAGGCGATGAGCAGTTCTTC.

This chain connects TRBV19 to TRBJ2-1; D gene uncertain. Germline assignment: CDR1 LNHDA and CDR2 SQIVND (reference sequence). The CDR3 runs 15 residues. Trimming cost V 5 bases and J 0 bases, with 11 bases left between them. CDR3 loop: CASSPYGGSYNEQFF. For the CDR3, the DNA is TGTGCCAGTAGTCCCTATGGTGGCTCCTACAATGAGCAGTTCTTC.

The rearrangement links TRBV29-1 to TRBJ1-3, with D unclear. CDR3 length: 11 residues. With 5 bases removed from V and 2 bases from J, the gap between germline ends came to 4 bases. Germline V CDR1 and CDR2: SQVTM, ANQGSEA. CDR3 coding DNA: TGCAGCGTTTTGGCTGGAAACACCATATATTTT. This encodes CSVLAGNTIYF.

Turning to this clone: Other DNA sequences in this specimen translate into the identical CDR3. This chain joins TRBV7-8 and TRBJ2-7; the D is unclear. The CDR3 has 11 residues. Looked up from germline, CDR1 is SGHVS and CDR2 is FQNEAQ. V lost 2 bases to trimming and J lost 2 bases, with 1 base between them. CDR3 nucleotide sequence: TGTGCCAGCAGCTTAACCTACGAGCAGTACTTC. It translates to CASSLTYEQYF. Together with reference TRBV7-8 and TRBJ2-7, the CDR3 gives the full variable domain: GAGVSQSPRYKVAKRGQDVALRCDPISGHVSLFWYQQALGQGPEFLTYFQNEAQLDKSGLPSDRFFAERPEGSVSTLKIQRTQQEDSAVYLCASSLTYEQYFGPGTRLTVT.

CDR3 bases: TGTGCCAGCAGTTTACTGTACGGGAATCAGCCCCAGCATTTT. Its protein is CASSLLYGNQPQHF. The chain couples TRBV28 to TRBJ1-5; the D is unclear. Per germline, CDR1 MDHEN and CDR2 SYDVKM. V lost 2 bases, J lost 4 bases, and 9 bases lay in between. CDR3 size: 14 residues. The full variable domain, its missing parts supplied by reference TRBV28 and TRBJ1-5, is DVKVTQSSRYLVKRTGEKVFLECVQDMDHENMFWYRQDPGLGLRLIYFSYDVKMKEKGDIPEGYSVSREKKERFSLILESASTNQTSMYLCASSLLYGNQPQHFGDGTRLSIL.

About this clone: Additional DNA sequences in this sample encode the identical CDR3. The V call is TRBV27, the J call TRBJ2-7; D is unresolved. The V gene lost 2 bases and the J gene lost 2 bases, with 10 bases spanning the gap. CDR1 MNHEY and CDR2 SMNVEV come from the germline V gene (reference sequence). The CDR3 length is 14 residues. DNA for the CDR3: TGTGCCAGCAGTTTACTCGGCGGAACCTACGAGCAGTACTTC. Its translation is CASSLLGGTYEQYF.

The V gene is TRBV30, the J gene TRBJ1-2; D ambiguous. Germline values: CDR1 GTSNPN, CDR2 SVGIG (reference sequence). Trimming removed 2 bases at V and 4 bases at J, with 14 bases between. The CDR3 runs 14 residues. In DNA, the CDR3 is TGTGCCTGGAGTTATGGTGGGGATGGCTATGGCTACACCTTC. Protein sequence: CAWSYGGDGYGYTF. The full variable domain, rest sourced from reference TRBV30 and TRBJ1-2, is SQTIHQWPATLVQPVGSPLSLECTVEGTSNPNLYWYRQAAGRGLQLLFYSVGIGQISSEVPQNLSASRPQDRQFILSSKKLLLSDSGFYLCAWSYGGDGYGYTFGSGTRLTVV.

The gene calls are TRBV7-8 and TRBJ1-3; no clear D. This CDR3 is built from 12 residues. Deletions cut 9 bases from V and 7 bases from J, with 13 bases between. From germline, CDR1 is SGHVS and CDR2 FQNEAQ. CDR3 sequence (DNA): TGTGCCAGTTTAGGACTGACGAACACCATATATTTT. Amino acids: CASLGLTNTIYF. Drawing the rest from reference TRBV7-8 and TRBJ1-3, the complete variable domain is GAGVSQSPRYKVAKRGQDVALRCDPISGHVSLFWYQQALGQGPEFLTYFQNEAQLDKSGLPSDRFFAERPEGSVSTLKIQRTQQEDSAVYLCASLGLTNTIYFGEGSWLTVV.

Points on this clone: The sample holds other DNA sequences that translate to the same CDR3. The genes are TRBV11-2 and TRBJ2-7, with D unresolved. The CDR3 totals 13 residues. Deletions cut 1 base from V and 1 base from J, with 5 bases between. Germline CDR1 and CDR2: SGHAT and FQNNGV. CDR3 in DNA: TGTGCCAGCAGCTTAGTGGGATCCTACGAGCAGTACTTC. This codes for CASSLVGSYEQYF. Supplemented by reference TRBV11-2 and TRBJ2-7, the full variable domain reads EAGVAQSPRYKIIEKRQSVAFWCNPISGHATLYWYQQILGQGPKLLIQFQNNGVVDDSQLPKDRFSAERLKGVDSTLKIQPAKLEDSAVYLCASSLVGSYEQYFGPGTRLTVT.

In nucleotides, the CDR3 is TGTGCCAGCAGTACGCGGAGGATTGGGGGCACAGATACGCAGTATTTT. The encoded protein is CASSTRRIGGTDTQYF. This chain connects TRBV28 to TRBJ2-3; D perhaps matches TRBD2 (5 bases). Germline-derived CDR1 and CDR2 are MDHEN and SYDVKM. V was shortened by 5 bases and J by 1 base, with 16 bases between the two germline ends. The CDR3 loop spans 16 amino acids.

V is TRBV28 and J is TRBJ1-4; D gene uncertain. This CDR3 spans 13 amino acids. The germline V and J ends were trimmed by 5 bases and 5 bases, with 9 bases remaining between them. Germline V gene data show CDR1 as MDHEN and CDR2 as SYDVKM. In nucleotides, the CDR3 is TGTGCCAGCAGTCGCAGCCTGAATGAAAAACTGTTTTTT. Protein sequence: CASSRSLNEKLFF.

The rearrangement uses TRBV5-4 and TRBJ1-5, with TRBD1 matching 8 bases. V was clipped by 4 bases and J by 3 bases; unmatched bases: 3. The germline V gene encodes CDR1 SGHNT and CDR2 YYREEE (reference sequence). This CDR3 has 14 residues. CDR3 sequence (DNA): TGTGCCAGCAGCACGGACAGGGCCAATCAGCCCCAGCATTTT. Translation gives CASSTDRANQPQHF.

J is TRBJ2-1 and V is TRBV7-8, with D possibly TRBD1 on 6 matching bases. V was clipped by 2 bases and J by 8 bases, with 13 bases between them. The CDR3 is made up of 14 amino acids. Germline V gene sequence: CDR1 SGHVS, CDR2 FQNEAQ. CDR3 in DNA: TGTGCCAGCAGCTTACGAGGGGGTGTCGATGAGCAGTTCTTC. This encodes CASSLRGGVDEQFF.

The chain carries TRBV5-6 and TRBJ2-3; 9 bases are shared with TRBD1. The trim removed 5 bases at V and 4 bases at J, leaving 8 bases unmatched. The CDR3 loop spans 15 amino acids. Looked up from germline, CDR1 is SGHDT and CDR2 is YYEEEE. This CDR3 is CASRYGQGYADTQYF. As DNA, the CDR3 is TGTGCCAGCAGATACGGACAGGGGTATGCAGATACGCAGTATTTT.

The chain is built from TRBV18 and TRBJ2-7, with 8 bases matching TRBD1. With 7 bases clipped from V and 2 bases from J, the junction kept 10 bases outside the gene matches. The CDR3 consists of 15 residues. Germline-derived CDR1 and CDR2 are KGHSH and LQKENI. The CDR3 coding sequence is TGTGCCAGCTTCCCCGACAGGGGTACAACCTACGAGCAGTACTTC. Protein product: CASFPDRGTTYEQYF. The whole variable domain, remainder taken from reference TRBV18 and TRBJ2-7, is NAGVMQNPRHLVRRRGQEARLRCSPMKGHSHVYWYRQLPEEGLKFMVYLQKENIIDESGMPKERFSAEFPKEGPSILRIQQVVRGDSAAYFCASFPDRGTTYEQYFGPGTRLTVT.

The rearrangement uses TRBV4-2 and TRBJ1-1; D ambiguous. The CDR3 has 14 residues. Germline CDR1 and CDR2: LGHNA and YNFKEQ. V lost 0 bases and J 4 bases, leaving 9 bases between the germline ends. The CDR3: CASSQDLWGTEAFF. As DNA, the CDR3 is TGTGCCAGCAGCCAAGATCTCTGGGGCACTGAAGCTTTCTTT.

The chain employs TRBV7-9 and TRBJ2-2, with TRBD2 matching 14 bases. CDR3 length: 19 amino acids. V lost 7 bases, J lost 3 bases, and 13 bases stayed unmatched. Germline V gene lookup returns CDR1 SEHNR and CDR2 FQNEAQ (reference sequence). This CDR3 reads CASTKPGLAGVGDTGELFF. The CDR3 DNA is TGTGCCAGCACCAAACCGGGACTAGCGGGAGTAGGGGACACCGGGGAGCTGTTTTTT.

This clone was observed once. V and J are TRBV6-5 and TRBJ2-2; TRBD1 might be the D (6 bases). Germline V gene lookup returns CDR1 MNHEY and CDR2 SVGAGI. Trimming removed 4 bases at V and 7 bases at J, with 16 bases between. This CDR3 is built from 15 residues. For the CDR3, the DNA is TGTGCCAGCAGTTCACTATTACAGGGAGTCGGGGAGCTGTTTTTT. Translating it yields CASSSLLQGVGELFF.